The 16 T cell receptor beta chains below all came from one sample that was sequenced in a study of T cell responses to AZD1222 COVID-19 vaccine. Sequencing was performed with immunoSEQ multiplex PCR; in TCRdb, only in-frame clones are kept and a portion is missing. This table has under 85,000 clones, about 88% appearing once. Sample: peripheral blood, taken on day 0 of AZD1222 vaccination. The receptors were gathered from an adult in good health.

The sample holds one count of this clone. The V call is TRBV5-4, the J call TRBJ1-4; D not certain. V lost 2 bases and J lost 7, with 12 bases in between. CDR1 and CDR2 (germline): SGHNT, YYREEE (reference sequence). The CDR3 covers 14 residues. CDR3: CASSFRQESEKLFF. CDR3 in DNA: TGTGCCAGCAGCTTCAGGCAGGAGAGTGAAAAACTGTTTTTT.

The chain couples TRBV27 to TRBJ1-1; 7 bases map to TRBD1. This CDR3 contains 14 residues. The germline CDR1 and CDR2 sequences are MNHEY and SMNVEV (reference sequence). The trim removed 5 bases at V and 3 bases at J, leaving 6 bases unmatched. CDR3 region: CASSVTGLYTEAFF. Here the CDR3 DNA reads TGTGCCAGCAGTGTGACAGGGCTTTACACTGAAGCTTTCTTT.

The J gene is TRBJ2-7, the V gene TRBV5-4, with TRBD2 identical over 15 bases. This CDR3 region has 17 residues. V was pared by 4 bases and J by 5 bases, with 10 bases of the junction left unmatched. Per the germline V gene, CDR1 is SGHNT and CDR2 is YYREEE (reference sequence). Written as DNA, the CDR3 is TGTGCCAGCAGCAACCCGGGACTAGCGGGAGGCCGCGACGAGCAGTACTTC. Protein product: CASSNPGLAGGRDEQYF.

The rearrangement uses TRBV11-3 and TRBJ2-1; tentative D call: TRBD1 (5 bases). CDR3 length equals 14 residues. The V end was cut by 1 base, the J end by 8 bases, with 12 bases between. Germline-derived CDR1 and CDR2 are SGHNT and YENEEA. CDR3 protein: CASSLGQGYDEQFF. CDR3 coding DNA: TGTGCCAGCAGCTTAGGTCAGGGTTACGATGAGCAGTTCTTC.

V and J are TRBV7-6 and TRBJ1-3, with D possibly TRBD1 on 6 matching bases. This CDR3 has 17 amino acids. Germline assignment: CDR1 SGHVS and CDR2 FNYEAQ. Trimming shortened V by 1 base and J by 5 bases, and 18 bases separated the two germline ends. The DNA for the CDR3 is TGTGCCAGCAGCTTAGGACCCCTTTGGGGGCATCGAAACACCATATATTTT. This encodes CASSLGPLWGHRNTIYF.

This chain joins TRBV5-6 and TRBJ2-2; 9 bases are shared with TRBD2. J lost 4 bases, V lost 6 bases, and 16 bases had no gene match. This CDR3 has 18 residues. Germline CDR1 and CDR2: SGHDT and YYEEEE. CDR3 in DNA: TGTGCCAGCACGAGTCGGCGGCGGACTAGCGTTGGCACCGGGGAGCTGTTTTTT. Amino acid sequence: CASTSRRRTSVGTGELFF.

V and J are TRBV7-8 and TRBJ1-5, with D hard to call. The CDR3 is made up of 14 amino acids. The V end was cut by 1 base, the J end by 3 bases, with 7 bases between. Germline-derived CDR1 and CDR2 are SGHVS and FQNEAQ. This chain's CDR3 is CASSLDRYNQPQHF. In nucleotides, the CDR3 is TGTGCCAGCAGCTTAGACAGATACAATCAGCCCCAGCATTTT.

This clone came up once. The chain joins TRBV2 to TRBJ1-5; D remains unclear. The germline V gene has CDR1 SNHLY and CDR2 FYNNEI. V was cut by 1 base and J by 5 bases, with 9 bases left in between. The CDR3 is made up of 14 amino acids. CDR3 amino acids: CASSEVTGDQPQHF. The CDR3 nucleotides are TGTGCCAGCAGTGAAGTGACTGGGGATCAGCCCCAGCATTTT.

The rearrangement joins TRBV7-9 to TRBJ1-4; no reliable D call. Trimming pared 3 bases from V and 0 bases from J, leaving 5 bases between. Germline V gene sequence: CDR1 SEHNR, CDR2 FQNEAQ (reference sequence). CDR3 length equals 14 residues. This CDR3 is CASSFSATNEKLFF. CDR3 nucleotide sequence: TGTGCCAGCAGCTTTTCCGCAACTAATGAAAAACTGTTTTTT.

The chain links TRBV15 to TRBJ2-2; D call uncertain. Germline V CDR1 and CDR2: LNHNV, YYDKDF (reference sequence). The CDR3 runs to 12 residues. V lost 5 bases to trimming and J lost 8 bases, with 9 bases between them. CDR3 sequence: CATSLLRGELFF. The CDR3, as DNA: TGTGCCACCAGCCTACTGAGAGGGGAGCTGTTTTTT.

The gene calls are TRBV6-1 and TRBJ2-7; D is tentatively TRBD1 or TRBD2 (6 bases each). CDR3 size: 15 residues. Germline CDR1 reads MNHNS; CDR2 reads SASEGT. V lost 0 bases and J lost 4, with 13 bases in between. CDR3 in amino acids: CASSEAIRGAYEQYV. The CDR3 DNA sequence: TGTGCCAGCAGTGAAGCGATAAGGGGGGCTTACGAGCAGTACGTC.

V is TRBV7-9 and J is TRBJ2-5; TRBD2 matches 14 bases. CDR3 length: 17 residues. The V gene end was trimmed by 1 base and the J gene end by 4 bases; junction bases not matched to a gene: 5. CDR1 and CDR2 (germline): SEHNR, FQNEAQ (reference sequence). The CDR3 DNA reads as TGTGCCAGCAGCTTAGGAGGACTAGCGGGGGGTGGAGAGACCCAGTACTTC. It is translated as CASSLGGLAGGGETQYF. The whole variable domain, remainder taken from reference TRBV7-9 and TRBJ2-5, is DTGVSQNPRHKITKRGQNVTFRCDPISEHNRLYWYRQTLGQGPEFLTYFQNEAQLEKSRLLSDRFSAERPKGSFSTLEIQRTEQGDSAMYLCASSLGGLAGGGETQYFGPGTRLLVL.

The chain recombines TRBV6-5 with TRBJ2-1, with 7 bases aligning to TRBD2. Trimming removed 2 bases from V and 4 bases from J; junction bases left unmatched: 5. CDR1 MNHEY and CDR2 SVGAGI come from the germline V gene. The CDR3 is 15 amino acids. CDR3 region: CASSYLADPYNEQFF. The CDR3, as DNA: TGTGCCAGCAGTTACCTAGCGGACCCATACAATGAGCAGTTCTTC.

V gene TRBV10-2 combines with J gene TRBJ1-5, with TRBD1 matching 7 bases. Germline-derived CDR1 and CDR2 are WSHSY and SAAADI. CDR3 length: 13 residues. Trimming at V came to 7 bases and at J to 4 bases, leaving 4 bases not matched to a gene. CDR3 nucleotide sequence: TGCGCCAGCAACCGACAGGGTAATCAGCCCCAGCATTTT. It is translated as CASNRQGNQPQHF.

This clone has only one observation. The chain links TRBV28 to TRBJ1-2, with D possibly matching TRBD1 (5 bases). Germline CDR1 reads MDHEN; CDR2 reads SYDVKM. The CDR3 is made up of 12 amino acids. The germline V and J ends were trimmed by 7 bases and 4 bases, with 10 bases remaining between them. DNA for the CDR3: TGTGCCAGCAATCAGGGCGGCTATGGCTACACCTTC. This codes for CASNQGGYGYTF.

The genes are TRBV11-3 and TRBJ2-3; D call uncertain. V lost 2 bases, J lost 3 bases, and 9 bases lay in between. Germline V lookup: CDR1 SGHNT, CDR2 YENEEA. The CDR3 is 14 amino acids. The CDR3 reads CASSLKAGTDTQYF. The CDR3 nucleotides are TGTGCCAGCAGCTTAAAGGCTGGGACAGATACGCAGTATTTT.